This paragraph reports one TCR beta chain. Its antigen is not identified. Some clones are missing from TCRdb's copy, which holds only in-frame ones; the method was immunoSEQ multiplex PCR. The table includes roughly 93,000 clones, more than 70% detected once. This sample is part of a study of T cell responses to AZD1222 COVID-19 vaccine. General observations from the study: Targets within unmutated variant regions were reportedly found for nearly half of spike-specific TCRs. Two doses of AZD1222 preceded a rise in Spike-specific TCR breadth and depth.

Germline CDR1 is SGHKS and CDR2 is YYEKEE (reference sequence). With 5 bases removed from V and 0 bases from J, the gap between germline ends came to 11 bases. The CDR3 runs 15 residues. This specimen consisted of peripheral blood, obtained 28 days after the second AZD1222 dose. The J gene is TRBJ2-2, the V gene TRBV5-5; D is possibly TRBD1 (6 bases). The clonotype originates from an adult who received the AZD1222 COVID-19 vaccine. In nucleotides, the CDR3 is TGTGCCAGCAGTCGGGACATCGCGAACACCGGGGAGCTGTTTTTT. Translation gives CASSRDIANTGELFF.